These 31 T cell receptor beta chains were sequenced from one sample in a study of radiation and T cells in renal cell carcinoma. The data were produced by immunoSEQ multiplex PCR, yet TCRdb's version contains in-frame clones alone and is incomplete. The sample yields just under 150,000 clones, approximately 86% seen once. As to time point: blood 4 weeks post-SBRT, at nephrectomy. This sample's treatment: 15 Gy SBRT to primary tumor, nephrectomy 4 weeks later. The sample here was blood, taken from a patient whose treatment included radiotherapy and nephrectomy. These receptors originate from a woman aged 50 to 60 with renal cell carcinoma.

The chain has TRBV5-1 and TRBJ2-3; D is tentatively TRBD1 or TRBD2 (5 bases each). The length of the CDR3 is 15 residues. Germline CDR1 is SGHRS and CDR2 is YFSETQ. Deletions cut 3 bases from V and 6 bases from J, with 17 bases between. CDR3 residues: CASSWGGGRGDTQYF. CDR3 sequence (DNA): TGCGCCAGCAGCTGGGGCGGCGGACGGGGCGATACGCAGTATTTT.

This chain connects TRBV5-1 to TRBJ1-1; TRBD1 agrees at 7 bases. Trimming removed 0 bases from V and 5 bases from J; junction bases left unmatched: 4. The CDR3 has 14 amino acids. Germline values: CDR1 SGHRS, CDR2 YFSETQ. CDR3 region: CASSLAAGGTEAFF. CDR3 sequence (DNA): TGCGCCAGCAGCTTGGCCGCAGGGGGGACTGAAGCTTTCTTT.

In DNA form, the CDR3 reads TGTGCCAGCAGTTTGGAAGGACCTTCGCGCGACGAGCAGTACTTC. Its translation is CASSLEGPSRDEQYF. The genes are TRBV27 and TRBJ2-7; unclear D gene. This CDR3 comprises 15 residues. Germline V lookup: CDR1 MNHEY, CDR2 SMNVEV (reference sequence). V lost 3 bases to trimming and J lost 5 bases, with 17 bases between them.

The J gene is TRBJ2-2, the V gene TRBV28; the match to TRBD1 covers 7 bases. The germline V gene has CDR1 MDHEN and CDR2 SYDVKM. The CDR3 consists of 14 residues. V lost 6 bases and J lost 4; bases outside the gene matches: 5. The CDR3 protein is CASRLGQRTGELFF. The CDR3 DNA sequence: TGTGCCAGCAGACTGGGACAGCGCACCGGGGAGCTGTTTTTT.

CDR3 region: CASSQDVGGGLEQYF. Written as DNA, the CDR3 is TGCGCCAGCAGCCAAGACGTAGGGGGAGGGCTCGAGCAGTACTTC. J is TRBJ2-7 and V is TRBV4-3, with TRBD2 as a possible D gene (7 bases). Per germline, CDR1 LGHNA and CDR2 YSLEER. Between the trimmed V and J ends, which lost 0 bases and 6 bases, there was a span of 15 bases. The CDR3 covers 15 residues.

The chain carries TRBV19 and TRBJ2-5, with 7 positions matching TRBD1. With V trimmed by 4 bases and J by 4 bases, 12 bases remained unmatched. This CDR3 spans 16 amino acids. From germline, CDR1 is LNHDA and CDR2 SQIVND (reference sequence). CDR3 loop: CASSTTGQSGAETQYF. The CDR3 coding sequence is TGTGCCAGTAGTACCACGGGACAGTCAGGGGCAGAGACCCAGTACTTC.

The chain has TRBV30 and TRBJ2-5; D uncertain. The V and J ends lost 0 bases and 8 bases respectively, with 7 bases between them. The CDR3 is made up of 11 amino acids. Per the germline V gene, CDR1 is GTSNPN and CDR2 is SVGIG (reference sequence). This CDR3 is CAWSVPPTQYF. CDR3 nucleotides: TGTGCCTGGAGTGTACCCCCTACCCAGTACTTC.

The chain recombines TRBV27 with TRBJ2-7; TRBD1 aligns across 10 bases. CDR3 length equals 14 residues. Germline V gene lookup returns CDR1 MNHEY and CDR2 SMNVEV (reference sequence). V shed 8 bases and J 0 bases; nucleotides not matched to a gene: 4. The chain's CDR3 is CASGTGASSYEQYF. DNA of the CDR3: TGTGCCAGCGGGACAGGGGCTAGCTCCTACGAGCAGTACTTC.

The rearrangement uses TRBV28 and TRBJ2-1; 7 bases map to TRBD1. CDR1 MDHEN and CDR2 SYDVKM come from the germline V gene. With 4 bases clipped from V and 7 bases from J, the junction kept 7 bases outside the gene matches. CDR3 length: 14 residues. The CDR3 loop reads CASSSSDRENEQFF. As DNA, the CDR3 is TGTGCCAGCAGTTCAAGTGACAGGGAGAATGAGCAGTTCTTC.

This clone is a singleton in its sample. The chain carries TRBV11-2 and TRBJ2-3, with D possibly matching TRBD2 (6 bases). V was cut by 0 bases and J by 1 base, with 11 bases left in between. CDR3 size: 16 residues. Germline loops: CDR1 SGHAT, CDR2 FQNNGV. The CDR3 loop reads CASSLDISSGTDTQYF. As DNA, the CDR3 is TGTGCCAGCAGCTTAGATATTTCTAGCGGCACAGATACGCAGTATTTT.

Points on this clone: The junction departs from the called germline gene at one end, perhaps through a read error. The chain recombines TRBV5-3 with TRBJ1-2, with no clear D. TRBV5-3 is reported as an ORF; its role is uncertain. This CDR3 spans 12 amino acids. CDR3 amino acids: CASSSGPHGYTF. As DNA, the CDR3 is TGTGCCAGCAGCTCCGGGCCGCATGGCTACACCTTC.

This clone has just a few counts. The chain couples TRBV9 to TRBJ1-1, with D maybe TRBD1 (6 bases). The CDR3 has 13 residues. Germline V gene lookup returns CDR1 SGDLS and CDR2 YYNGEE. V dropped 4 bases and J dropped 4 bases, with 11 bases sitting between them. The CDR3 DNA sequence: TGTGCCAGCAGCCTAGGGGGGAGCACTGAAGCTTTCTTT. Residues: CASSLGGSTEAFF.

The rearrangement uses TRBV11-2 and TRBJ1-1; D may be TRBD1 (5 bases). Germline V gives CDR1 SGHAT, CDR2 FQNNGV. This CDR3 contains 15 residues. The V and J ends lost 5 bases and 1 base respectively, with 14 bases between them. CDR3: CASSPGLGGNTEAFF. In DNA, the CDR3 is TGTGCCAGCAGCCCGGGCCTCGGGGGGAACACTGAAGCTTTCTTT.

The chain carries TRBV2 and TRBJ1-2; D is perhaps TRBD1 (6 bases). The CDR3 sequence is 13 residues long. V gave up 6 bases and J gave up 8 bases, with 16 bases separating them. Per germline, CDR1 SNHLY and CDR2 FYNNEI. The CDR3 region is CASRDYQGSGYTF. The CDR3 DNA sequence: TGTGCCAGCAGAGATTATCAGGGGAGCGGCTACACCTTC. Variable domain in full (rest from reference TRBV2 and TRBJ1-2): EPEVTQTPSHQVTQMGQEVILRCVPISNHLYFYWYRQILGQKVEFLVSFYNNEISEKSEIFDDQFSVERPDGSNFTLKIRSTKLEDSAMYFCASRDYQGSGYTFGSGTRLTVV.

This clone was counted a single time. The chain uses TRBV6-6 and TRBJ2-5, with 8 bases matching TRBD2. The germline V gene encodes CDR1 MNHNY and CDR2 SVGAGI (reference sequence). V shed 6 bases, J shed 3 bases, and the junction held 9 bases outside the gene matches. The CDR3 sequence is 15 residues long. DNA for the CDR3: TGTGCCAGCAGCCCGGGACTAGGAGGGGAAGAGACCCAGTACTTC. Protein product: CASSPGLGGEETQYF.

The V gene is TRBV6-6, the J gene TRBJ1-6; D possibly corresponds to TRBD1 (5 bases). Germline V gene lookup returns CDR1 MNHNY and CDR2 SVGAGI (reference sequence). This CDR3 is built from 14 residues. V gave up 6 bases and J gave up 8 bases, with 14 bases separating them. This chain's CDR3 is CASSSGTVYSPLHF. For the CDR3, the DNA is TGTGCCAGCAGCTCCGGGACGGTTTATTCACCCCTCCACTTT.

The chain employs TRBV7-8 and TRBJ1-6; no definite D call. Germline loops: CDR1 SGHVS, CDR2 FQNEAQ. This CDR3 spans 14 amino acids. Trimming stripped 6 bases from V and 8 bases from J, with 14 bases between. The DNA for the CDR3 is TGTGCCAGCAGACCCGCCTGGGCTGATTCACCCCTCCACTTT. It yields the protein CASRPAWADSPLHF.

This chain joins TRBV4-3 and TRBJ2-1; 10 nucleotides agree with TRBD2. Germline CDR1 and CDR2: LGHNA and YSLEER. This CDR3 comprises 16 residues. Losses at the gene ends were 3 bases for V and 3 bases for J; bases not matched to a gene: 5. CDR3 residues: CASSHLSGGSYNEQFF. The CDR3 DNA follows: TGCGCCAGCAGCCATCTTAGCGGGGGGAGCTACAATGAGCAGTTCTTC.

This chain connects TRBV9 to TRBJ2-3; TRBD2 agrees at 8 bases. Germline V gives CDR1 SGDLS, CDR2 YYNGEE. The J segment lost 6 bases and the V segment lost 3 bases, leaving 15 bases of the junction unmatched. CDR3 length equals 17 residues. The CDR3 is CASSEGVAGSTGDTQYF. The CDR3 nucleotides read TGTGCCAGCAGCGAGGGGGTAGCGGGATCAACAGGCGATACGCAGTATTTT. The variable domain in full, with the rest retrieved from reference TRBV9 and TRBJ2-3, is DSGVTQTPKHLITATGQRVTLRCSPRSGDLSVYWYQQSLDQGLQFLIQYYNGEERAKGNILERFSAQQFPDLHSELNLSSLELGDSALYFCASSEGVAGSTGDTQYFGPGTRLTVL.

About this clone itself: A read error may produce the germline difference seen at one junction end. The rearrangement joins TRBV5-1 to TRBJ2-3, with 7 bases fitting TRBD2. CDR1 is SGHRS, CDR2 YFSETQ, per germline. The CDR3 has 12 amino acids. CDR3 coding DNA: TGCGCCAGCAGCTTGGCGGGCACCCGGGGGGATTTT. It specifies CASSLAGTRGDF.

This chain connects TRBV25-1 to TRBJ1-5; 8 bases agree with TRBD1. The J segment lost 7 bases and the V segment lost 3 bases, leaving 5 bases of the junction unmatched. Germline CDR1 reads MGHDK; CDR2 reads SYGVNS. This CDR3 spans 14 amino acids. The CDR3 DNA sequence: TGTGCCAGCAGTGAGACAGGGGAGAGGCAGCCCCAGCATTTT. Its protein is CASSETGERQPQHF.

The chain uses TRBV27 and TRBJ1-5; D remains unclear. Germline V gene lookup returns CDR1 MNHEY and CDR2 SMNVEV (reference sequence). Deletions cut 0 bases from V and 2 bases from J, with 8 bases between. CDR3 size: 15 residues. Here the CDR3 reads CASSLSFQGNQPQHF. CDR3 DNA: TGTGCCAGCAGTTTATCGTTCCAAGGCAATCAGCCCCAGCATTTT.

The CDR3 DNA is TGTGCCAGCAGCTTAGCTCCTAGCGGGGACTCCGATACGCAGTATTTT. This translates into CASSLAPSGDSDTQYF. The chain joins TRBV7-8 to TRBJ2-3, with 9 bases aligning to TRBD2. CDR1 is SGHVS, CDR2 FQNEAQ, per germline. This CDR3 spans 16 amino acids. Trimming cost V 0 bases and J 6 bases; bases outside gene matches: 7.

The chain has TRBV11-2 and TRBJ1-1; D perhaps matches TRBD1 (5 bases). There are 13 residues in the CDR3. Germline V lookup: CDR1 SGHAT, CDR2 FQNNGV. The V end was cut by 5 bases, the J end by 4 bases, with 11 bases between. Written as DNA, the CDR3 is TGTGCCAGCAGCCCGGAGAGGGGCACTGAAGCTTTCTTT. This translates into CASSPERGTEAFF. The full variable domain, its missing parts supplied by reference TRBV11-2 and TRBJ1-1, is EAGVAQSPRYKIIEKRQSVAFWCNPISGHATLYWYQQILGQGPKLLIQFQNNGVVDDSQLPKDRFSAERLKGVDSTLKIQPAKLEDSAVYLCASSPERGTEAFFGQGTRLTVV.

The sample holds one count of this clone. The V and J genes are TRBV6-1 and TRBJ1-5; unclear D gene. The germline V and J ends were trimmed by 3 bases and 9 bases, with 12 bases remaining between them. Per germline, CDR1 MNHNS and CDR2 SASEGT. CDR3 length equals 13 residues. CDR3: CASSDSLSRPQHF. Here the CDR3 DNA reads TGTGCCAGCAGTGATAGTTTATCTCGGCCCCAGCATTTT.

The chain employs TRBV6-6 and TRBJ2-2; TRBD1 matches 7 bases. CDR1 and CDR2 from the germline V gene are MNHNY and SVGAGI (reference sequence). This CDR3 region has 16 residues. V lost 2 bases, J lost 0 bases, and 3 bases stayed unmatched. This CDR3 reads CASSYRDRANTGELFF. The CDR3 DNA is TGTGCCAGCAGTTACAGGGACAGAGCGAACACCGGGGAGCTGTTTTTT.

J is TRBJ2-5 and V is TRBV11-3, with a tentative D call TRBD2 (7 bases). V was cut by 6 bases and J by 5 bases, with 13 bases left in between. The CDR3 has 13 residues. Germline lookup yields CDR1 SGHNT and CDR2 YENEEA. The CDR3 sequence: CASSLRGGETQYF. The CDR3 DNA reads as TGTGCCAGCAGTCTCAGGGGAGGGGAGACCCAGTACTTC.

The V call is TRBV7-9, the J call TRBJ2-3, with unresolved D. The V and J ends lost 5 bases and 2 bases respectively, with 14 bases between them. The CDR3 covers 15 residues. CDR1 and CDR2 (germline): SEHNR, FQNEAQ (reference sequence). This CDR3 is CASSPIVVPTDTQYF. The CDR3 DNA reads TGTGCCAGCAGCCCGATAGTTGTCCCCACAGATACGCAGTATTTT. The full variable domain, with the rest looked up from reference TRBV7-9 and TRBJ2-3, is DTGVSQNPRHKITKRGQNVTFRCDPISEHNRLYWYRQTLGQGPEFLTYFQNEAQLEKSRLLSDRFSAERPKGSFSTLEIQRTEQGDSAMYLCASSPIVVPTDTQYFGPGTRLTVL.

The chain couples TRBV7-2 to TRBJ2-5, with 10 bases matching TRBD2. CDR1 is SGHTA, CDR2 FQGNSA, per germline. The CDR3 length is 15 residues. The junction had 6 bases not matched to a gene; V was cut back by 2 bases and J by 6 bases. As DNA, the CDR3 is TGTGCCAGCAGCTTATCTAGCGGGAGAGTGAAGACCCAGTACTTC. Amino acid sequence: CASSLSSGRVKTQYF.

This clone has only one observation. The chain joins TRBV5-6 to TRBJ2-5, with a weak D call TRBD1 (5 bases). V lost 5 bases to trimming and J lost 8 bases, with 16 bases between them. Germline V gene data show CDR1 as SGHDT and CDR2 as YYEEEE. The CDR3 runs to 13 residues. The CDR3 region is CASSWAGQGTQYF. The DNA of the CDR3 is TGTGCCAGCAGTTGGGCCGGGCAGGGAACCCAGTACTTC.

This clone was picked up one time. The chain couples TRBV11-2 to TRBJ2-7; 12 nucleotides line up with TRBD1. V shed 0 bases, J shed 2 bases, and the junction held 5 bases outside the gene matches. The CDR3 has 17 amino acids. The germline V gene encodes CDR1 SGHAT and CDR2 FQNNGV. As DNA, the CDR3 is TGTGCCAGCAGCTTAGATTGGGGACAGGGGGCTCCCTACGAGCAGTACTTC. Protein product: CASSLDWGQGAPYEQYF.